This TCR gamma chain was sequenced in a study of Vδ1+ human thymocytes. Study outcomes and limitations: Unlike peripheral blood Vdelta1+ controls, thymic delta-chain sequences included approximately 21% Vdelta2 and few Vdelta3. Thymic TRG and TRD repertoires appeared highly polyclonal.

This clone turned up a few times. Its antigen is not identified. Extracted RNA was reverse transcribed into cDNA. Multiplex PCR used pooled V-gene forward primers and a constant-region reverse primer to amplify CDR3s. TCRdb re-called clones from the multiplex PCR reads using CATT. The table records approximately 20,000 gamma-chain clones, about 13% of them present only once. This CDR3 is built from 15 residues. Germline lookup yields CDR1 GITISATS and CDR2 ISYDGTV (reference sequence). Trimming cost V 4 bases and J 7 bases; bases outside gene matches: 4. The sequence was collected from a child younger than two who had congenital heart surgery. The genes are TRGV9 and TRGJP. Material: Vdelta1+ gamma-delta thymocytes from the thymus. The subset denotes: FACS-sorted CD3+ TCRalphabeta- TCRVdelta1+ TCRVdelta2- thymocytes. CDR3 in DNA: TGTGCCTTGTGGGAAAACGAGTTGGGCAAAAAAATCAAGGTATTT. Residues: CALWENELGKKIKVF.